Shown below are 3 T cell receptor beta chains from a single sample sequenced in a study of T cells in Graves' hyperthyroidism and ophthalmopathy. Researchers amplified the TCR beta CDR3 regions from RNA transcripts. The HTBI primer set was used in a first-round RT-PCR of the TCR CDR3. TCRdb used MiXCR to reprocess the multiplex PCR reads, holding one entry per CDR3 protein. Of about 500,000 distinct CDR3 sequences listed, 15% to 20% are singletons. Sequencing was done on a sample of blood. Receptors originate from a woman younger than 30 with Graves' ophthalmopathy.

Only a few counts were recorded for this clonotype. J is TRBJ2-1 and V is TRBV6-1, with 9 bases identical to TRBD1. There are 16 residues in the CDR3. Looked up from germline, CDR1 is MNHNS and CDR2 is SASEGT. The trim removed 1 base at V and 6 bases at J, leaving 7 bases unmatched. The CDR3 DNA reads as TGTGCCAGCAGTGAAGATCGGGGACAGGGTCTCAATGAGCAGTTCTTC. Amino acid sequence: CASSEDRGQGLNEQFF.

This clonotype came up many times. The CDR3 DNA is TGTGCCAGCAGCAGACAGGTCAGGAACACCATATATTTT. As protein: CASSRQVRNTIYF. The chain recombines TRBV28 with TRBJ1-3, with a possible D match to TRBD1 (6 bases). The CDR3 covers 13 residues. V gave up 6 bases and J gave up 7 bases, with 13 bases separating them. Germline CDR1 MDHEN, CDR2 SYDVKM.

This rearrangement joins TRBV10-2 to TRBJ1-5; D possibly corresponds to TRBD1 (6 bases). CDR1 is WSHSY and CDR2 is SAAADI in the germline V gene. The CDR3 has 16 amino acids. The V and J ends lost 5 bases and 0 bases respectively, with 14 bases between them. In DNA form, the CDR3 reads TGCGCCAGCAGTACCGGGCCCAGGGGTAGCAATCAGCCCCAGCATTTT. It yields the protein CASSTGPRGSNQPQHF.